These T cell receptor beta chains were read from a single sample in a study of T cell responses to AZD1222 COVID-19 vaccine. Method: immunoSEQ multiplex PCR; TCRdb's copy keeps in-frame clones and lacks some. The data show about 100,000 clones, 90% seen once. Material: peripheral blood, obtained on day 0 of AZD1222 vaccination. These receptors all come from an adult in good health. Both conserved end residues are part of each CDR3. D genes are given only for firm matches. For some rows the clone size is stated as once, few or many, or as a class when expanded; others skip it.

TRBV7-3,TRBJ2-7,-,-,TGTGCCAGCAGCAATAACCCCGGAGACGAGCAGTACTTC,CASSNNPGDEQYF
TRBV19,TRBJ1-3,once,-,TGTGCCAGTATTATCGACCATTCCTCTGGAAACACCATATATTTT,CASIIDHSSGNTIYF
TRBV3-1/TRBV3-2,TRBJ2-1,-,-,TGTGCCAGCAGCCAATGGATTGGTGAGCAGTTCTTC,CASSQWIGEQFF
TRBV21-1,TRBJ2-7,-,-,TGTGCCAGCAGCAAAGGGGGGGTCCGGGATTACGAGCAGTACTTC,CASSKGGVRDYEQYF
TRBV21-1,TRBJ2-3,-,-,TGTGCCAGCAGCCCCCGGGGGGCCCGGCCAGATACGCAGTATTTT,CASSPRGARPDTQYF
TRBV19,TRBJ2-1,-,-,TGTGCCAGTAGTATAGGGAGGAATGAGCAGTTCTTC,CASSIGRNEQFF
TRBV3-1/TRBV3-2,TRBJ2-3,-,-,TGTGCCAGCAGCCGATCTACTAGCCTGCCCACAGATACGCAGTATTTT,CASSRSTSLPTDTQYF
TRBV7-9,TRBJ2-1,few,-,TGTGCCAGCAGCCCGGACATTTTCCCAAAATTCTACAATGAGCAGTTCTTC,CASSPDIFPKFYNEQFF
TRBV30,TRBJ2-2,-,TRBD2,TGTGCCTGGACTCCACCCTACTTGAGCGGGGTACACACCGGGGAGCTGTTTTTT,CAWTPPYLSGVHTGELFF
TRBV5-1,TRBJ1-1,-,-,TGCGCCAGCAGGGAGGTTCCCCTGAACACTGAAGCTTTCTTT,CASREVPLNTEAFF
TRBV19,TRBJ1-6,-,TRBD1,TGTGCCACTTCGGACAGGGTGGGGAATTCACCCCTCCACTTT,CATSDRVGNSPLHF
TRBV19,TRBJ2-6,-,-,TGTGCCAGTAGTCTTCGACGGCAGCCCTCTGGGGCCAACGTCCTGACTTTC,CASSLRRQPSGANVLTF
TRBV6-5,TRBJ1-1,-,-,TGTGCCGCCCGCCGGCATGGGGGGCCCACTGAAGCTTTCTTT,CAARRHGGPTEAFF
TRBV10-3,TRBJ2-5,-,TRBD1,TGTGCCATCAGTGAGTCAGGACAGGGGGAAGAGACCCAGTACTTC,CAISESGQGEETQYF
TRBV2,TRBJ1-2,-,-,TGTGCCAGCAGTGAGCACTATGGCTACACCTTC,CASSEHYGYTF
TRBV5-1,TRBJ2-5,-,-,TGCGCCAGCAGCCCCCTTGTCTCGGGGATAGAGACCCAGTACTTC,CASSPLVSGIETQYF
TRBV9,TRBJ1-2,-,-,TGTGCCAGCAGCCCCCAGGCTGGTCCCTACGGGGATGGCTACACCTTC,CASSPQAGPYGDGYTF
TRBV2,TRBJ1-5,-,-,TGTGCCAGCAGTCGGGTCACCCAGCCCCAGCATTTT,CASSRVTQPQHF
TRBV7-6,TRBJ2-5,-,TRBD1,TGTGCCAGCAGCCATGACAGGGAAGGACGAGAGACCCAGTACTTC,CASSHDREGRETQYF
TRBV6-5,TRBJ1-2,-,-,TGTGCCAGTGAAAATTATGGCTACACCTTC,CASENYGYTF
TRBV19,TRBJ2-5,-,-,TGTGCCAGTAGTTCGGCGGCCCAAGAGACCCAGTACTTC,CASSSAAQETQYF
TRBV4-2,TRBJ2-7,-,-,TGTGCCAGCAGCCAAGATCCCTACGAGCAGTACTTC,CASSQDPYEQYF
TRBV3-1/TRBV3-2,TRBJ1-5,-,-,TGTGCCAGCAGCCAAGGACCCTCGCAGGGCCTCAATCAGCCCCAGCATTTT,CASSQGPSQGLNQPQHF
TRBV3-1/TRBV3-2,TRBJ2-1,-,-,TGTGCCAGCAGCCAAGAGGTCTCGACCCTACTCCCTTCCAATGAGCAGTTCTTC,CASSQEVSTLLPSNEQFF
TRBV28,TRBJ1-5,-,-,TGTGCCAGCAGTTCAGGGTCCAATCAGCCCCAGCATTTT,CASSSGSNQPQHF
TRBV2,TRBJ2-3,-,-,TGTGCCAGCAGTGAGGGGGGATTTAGCACAGATACGCAGTATTTT,CASSEGGFSTDTQYF
TRBV2,TRBJ1-5,-,-,TGTGCCAGCAGTGCTCCCGACTCAACAGGGATAGGTAGCAATCAGCCCCAGCATTTT,CASSAPDSTGIGSNQPQHF
TRBV28,TRBJ2-3,-,-,TGTGCCAGCAGTCTACCGGGGACCACAGATACGCAGTATTTT,CASSLPGTTDTQYF
TRBV11-1,TRBJ2-1,-,-,TGTGCCAGCAGCTCCAGAGAGATCCGCTCCTACAATGAGCAGTTCTTC,CASSSREIRSYNEQFF